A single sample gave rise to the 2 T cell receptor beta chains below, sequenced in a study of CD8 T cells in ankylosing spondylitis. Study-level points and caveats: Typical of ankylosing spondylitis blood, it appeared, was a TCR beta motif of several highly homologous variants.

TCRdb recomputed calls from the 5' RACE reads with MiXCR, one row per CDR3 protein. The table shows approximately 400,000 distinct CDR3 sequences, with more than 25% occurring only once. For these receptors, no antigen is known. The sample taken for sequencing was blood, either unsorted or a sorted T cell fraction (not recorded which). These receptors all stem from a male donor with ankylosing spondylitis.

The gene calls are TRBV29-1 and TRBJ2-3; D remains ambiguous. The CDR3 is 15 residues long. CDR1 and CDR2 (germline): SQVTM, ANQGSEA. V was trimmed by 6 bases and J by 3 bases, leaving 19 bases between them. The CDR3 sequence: CSVAPSRVGTDTQYF. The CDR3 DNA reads TGCAGCGTCGCTCCCTCGAGAGTCGGGACAGATACGCAGTATTTT.

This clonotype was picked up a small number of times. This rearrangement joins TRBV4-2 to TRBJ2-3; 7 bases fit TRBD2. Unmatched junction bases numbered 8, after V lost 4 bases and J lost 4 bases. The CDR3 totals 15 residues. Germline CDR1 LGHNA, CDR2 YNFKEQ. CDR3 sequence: CASSPRSGISDTQYF. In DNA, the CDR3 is TGTGCCAGCAGCCCCCGAAGCGGGATTTCAGATACGCAGTATTTT.